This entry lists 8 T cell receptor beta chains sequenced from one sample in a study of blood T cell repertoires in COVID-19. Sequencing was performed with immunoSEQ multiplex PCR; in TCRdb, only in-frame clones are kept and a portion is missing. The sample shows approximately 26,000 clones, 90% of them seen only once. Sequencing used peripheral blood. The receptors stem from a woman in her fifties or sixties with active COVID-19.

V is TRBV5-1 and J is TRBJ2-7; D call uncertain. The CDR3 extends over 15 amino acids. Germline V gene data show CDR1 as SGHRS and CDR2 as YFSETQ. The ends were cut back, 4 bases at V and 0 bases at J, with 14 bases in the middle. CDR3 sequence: CASSLIVGSSYEQYF. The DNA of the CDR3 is TGCGCCAGCAGCCTGATAGTCGGGTCCTCCTACGAGCAGTACTTC.

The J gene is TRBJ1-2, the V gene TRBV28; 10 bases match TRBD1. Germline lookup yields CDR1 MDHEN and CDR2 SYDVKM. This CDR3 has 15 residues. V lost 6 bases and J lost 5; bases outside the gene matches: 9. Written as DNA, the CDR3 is TGTGCCAGCAGGGCCGAAACGGACAGGGGGTATGGCTACACCTTC. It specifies CASRAETDRGYGYTF.

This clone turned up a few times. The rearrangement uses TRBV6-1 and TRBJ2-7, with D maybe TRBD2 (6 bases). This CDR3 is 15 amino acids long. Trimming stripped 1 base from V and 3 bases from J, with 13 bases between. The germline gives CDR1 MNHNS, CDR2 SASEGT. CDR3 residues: CASSEVGGAGYEQYF. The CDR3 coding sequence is TGTGCCAGCAGTGAAGTGGGGGGAGCGGGCTACGAGCAGTACTTC.

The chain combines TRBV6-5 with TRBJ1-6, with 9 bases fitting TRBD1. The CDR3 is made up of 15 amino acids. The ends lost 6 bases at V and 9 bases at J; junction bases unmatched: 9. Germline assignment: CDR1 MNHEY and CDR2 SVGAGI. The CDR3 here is CASSRGGQGSSPLHF. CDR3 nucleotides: TGTGCCAGCAGCCGCGGGGGACAGGGAAGTTCACCCCTCCACTTT.

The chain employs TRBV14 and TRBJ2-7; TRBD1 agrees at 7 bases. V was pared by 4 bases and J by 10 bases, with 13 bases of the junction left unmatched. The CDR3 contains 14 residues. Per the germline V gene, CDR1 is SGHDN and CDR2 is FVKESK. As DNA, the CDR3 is TGTGCCAGCAGCCCCCCGGGACAGCCCTCGAAACAGTACTTC. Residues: CASSPPGQPSKQYF.

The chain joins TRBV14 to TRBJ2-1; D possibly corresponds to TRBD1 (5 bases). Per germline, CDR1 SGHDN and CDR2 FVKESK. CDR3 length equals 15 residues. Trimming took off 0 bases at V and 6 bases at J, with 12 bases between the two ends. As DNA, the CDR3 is TGTGCCAGCAGCCAAGATCGAGCAGGGTTCAATGAGCAGTTCTTC. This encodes CASSQDRAGFNEQFF.

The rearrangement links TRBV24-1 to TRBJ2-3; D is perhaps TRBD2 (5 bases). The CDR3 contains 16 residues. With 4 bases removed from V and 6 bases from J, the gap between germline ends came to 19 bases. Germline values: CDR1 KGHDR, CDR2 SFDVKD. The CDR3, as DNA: TGTGCCACCAGTGAGGATTTCGGCGGAGGCTTTGATACGCAGTATTTT. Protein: CATSEDFGGGFDTQYF.

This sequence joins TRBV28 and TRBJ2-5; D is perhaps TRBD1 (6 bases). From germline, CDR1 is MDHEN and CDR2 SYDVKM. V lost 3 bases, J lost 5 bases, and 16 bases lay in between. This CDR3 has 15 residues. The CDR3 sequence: CASSFIQGSRETQYF. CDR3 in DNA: TGTGCCAGCAGTTTCATCCAGGGGTCTCGGGAGACCCAGTACTTC.